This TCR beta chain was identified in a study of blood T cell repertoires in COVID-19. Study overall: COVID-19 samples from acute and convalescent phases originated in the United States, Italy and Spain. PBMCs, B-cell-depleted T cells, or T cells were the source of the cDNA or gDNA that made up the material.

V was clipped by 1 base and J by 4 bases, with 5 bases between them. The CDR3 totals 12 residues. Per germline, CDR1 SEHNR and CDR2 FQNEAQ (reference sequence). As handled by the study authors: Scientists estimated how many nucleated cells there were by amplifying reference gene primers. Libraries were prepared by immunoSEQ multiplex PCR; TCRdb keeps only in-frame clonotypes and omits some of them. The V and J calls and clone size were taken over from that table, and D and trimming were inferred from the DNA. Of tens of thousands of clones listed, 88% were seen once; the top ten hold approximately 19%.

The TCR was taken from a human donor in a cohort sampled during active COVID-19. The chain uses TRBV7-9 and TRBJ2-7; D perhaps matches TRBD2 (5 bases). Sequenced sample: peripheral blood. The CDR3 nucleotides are TGTGCCAGCAGCTTAGAGCGGTACGAGCAGTACTTC. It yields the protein CASSLERYEQYF. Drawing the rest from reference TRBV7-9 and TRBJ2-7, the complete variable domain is DTGVSQNPRHKITKRGQNVTFRCDPISEHNRLYWYRQTLGQGPEFLTYFQNEAQLEKSRLLSDRFSAERPKGSFSTLEIQRTEQGDSAMYLCASSLERYEQYFGPGTRLTVT.